Following are 29 T cell receptor beta chains from one sample sequenced in a study of response to subunit inactivated influenza vaccine (dated by TCRdb to between 2017 and 2018). The method was RT-PCR. Sequenced on an Illumina HiSeq 2500. TCRdb trimmed public reads at Q25 via fastp, called clones via MiXCR and kept in-frame beta chains. Each record represents a unique CDR3 protein, reported with the most common genes and DNA among its rows. Counted in this sample were about 700,000 distinct CDR3 sequences; over 11% of them appeared once. 6.5% to 8.5% of the sample lies in the top ten. This specimen consisted of PBMCs from blood, obtained 14 to 15 days before vaccination. The receptors derive from a man aged 50-60 years who received an inactivated influenza vaccine. Donor details come from another sample of the same person, matched by shared clones.

This clonotype appeared a few times. This chain uses TRBV7-9 with TRBJ2-7, with 9 bases matching TRBD2. The CDR3 runs 16 residues. The germline gives CDR1 SEHNR, CDR2 FQNEAQ (reference sequence). The ends lost 5 bases at V and 4 bases at J; junction bases unmatched: 12. The CDR3 region is CASSPGGRLADYEQYF. The CDR3 nucleotides are TGTGCCAGCAGCCCAGGGGGTCGACTAGCGGATTACGAGCAGTACTTC.

This clonotype was counted a few times. The genes are TRBV20-1 and TRBJ2-1; tentative D call: TRBD1 (5 bases). The V and J ends lost 0 bases and 3 bases respectively, with 12 bases between them. The germline V gene encodes CDR1 DFQATT and CDR2 SNEGSKA (reference sequence). The CDR3 loop spans 15 amino acids. CDR3 region: CSARDRAGNYNEQFF. The DNA for the CDR3 is TGCAGTGCTAGAGATCGGGCAGGGAACTACAATGAGCAGTTCTTC.

The V gene is TRBV4-2, the J gene TRBJ2-5, with 9 bases matching TRBD2. CDR1 and CDR2 (germline): LGHNA, YNFKEQ. The CDR3 has 15 amino acids. Trimming took 3 bases from V and 2 from J; bases not matched to a gene: 4. CDR3: CASSHAGGQQETQYF. CDR3 nucleotides: TGTGCCAGCAGCCATGCGGGGGGGCAACAAGAGACCCAGTACTTC.

This clonotype was picked up a small number of times. This sequence joins TRBV4-3 and TRBJ1-2, with D possibly being TRBD1 (6 bases). Per the germline V gene, CDR1 is LGHNA and CDR2 is YSLEER. V was clipped by 0 bases and J by 7 bases, with 12 bases between them. This CDR3 has 14 amino acids. For the CDR3, the DNA is TGCGCCAGCAGCCAAGATCTGGGGGCGGGTGGCTACACCTTC. Its protein product is CASSQDLGAGGYTF.

This chain connects TRBV4-1 to TRBJ2-7; unclear D gene. The CDR3 runs 13 residues. V lost 1 base to trimming and J lost 6 bases, with 10 bases between them. The germline V gene has CDR1 MGHRA and CDR2 YSYEKL. CDR3: CASSQVPDFEQYF. DNA of the CDR3: TGCGCCAGCAGCCAAGTTCCAGACTTCGAGCAGTACTTC.

This clonotype was detected many times. The V call is TRBV29-1, the J call TRBJ2-1; either TRBD1 or TRBD2 may supply D (5 bases each). V was shortened by 7 bases and J by 9 bases, with 19 bases between the two germline ends. The CDR3 has 13 residues. Germline V gene lookup returns CDR1 SQVTM and CDR2 ANQGSEA. CDR3 nucleotides: TGCAGCGGGGGGAACTCACGGTATTCTGAGCAGTTCTTC. Its translation: CSGGNSRYSEQFF.

This clonotype has only a few counts. The chain recombines TRBV9 with TRBJ2-5; 9 bases fit TRBD2. Unmatched junction bases numbered 13, after V lost 0 bases and J lost 4 bases. Germline V gene lookup returns CDR1 SGDLS and CDR2 YYNGEE. The length of the CDR3 is 18 residues. The CDR3 region is CASSVGGGLAGWAETQYF. CDR3 nucleotide sequence: TGTGCCAGCAGCGTAGGGGGTGGTCTAGCGGGATGGGCAGAGACCCAGTACTTC. The entire variable domain, with the rest obtained from reference TRBV9 and TRBJ2-5, is as follows: DSGVTQTPKHLITATGQRVTLRCSPRSGDLSVYWYQQSLDQGLQFLIQYYNGEERAKGNILERFSAQQFPDLHSELNLSSLELGDSALYFCASSVGGGLAGWAETQYFGPGTRLLVL.

The J gene is TRBJ2-3, the V gene TRBV7-2, with 9 bases fitting TRBD2. Trimming took 1 base from V and 2 from J; bases not matched to a gene: 1. The germline V gene encodes CDR1 SGHTA and CDR2 FQGNSA. This CDR3 has 15 amino acids. The CDR3 region has the DNA TGTGCCAGCAGCTTAGTGGGACTAGCCACAGATACGCAGTATTTT. Protein sequence: CASSLVGLATDTQYF.

This clonotype showed up just once. This rearrangement joins TRBV19 to TRBJ2-5; D unclear. This CDR3 is 13 amino acids long. Germline V gene data show CDR1 as LNHDA and CDR2 as SQIVND (reference sequence). V was shortened by 3 bases and J by 4 bases, with 9 bases between the two germline ends. The CDR3 nucleotides read TGTGCCAGTAGTATTTATTCGGGAGAGACCCAGTACTTC. Its protein is CASSIYSGETQYF.

This clonotype was counted ten times or more. The DNA for the CDR3 is TGTGCCAGCAGCCATGCAGGGGGTTCGGGCACCGGGGAGCTGTTTTTT. Its translation: CASSHAGGSGTGELFF. V and J are TRBV3-1 and TRBJ2-2; 7 nucleotides agree with TRBD1. After removal of 3 bases from V and 4 bases from J, the junction contained 8 bases not matched to a gene. CDR1 LGHDT and CDR2 YNNKEL come from the germline V gene (reference sequence). The CDR3 has 16 residues.

CDR3 coding DNA: TGTGCCAGCAGTGGGACCCTAGCGGGGGGGCGAGCTGGTTTAGATACGCAGTATTTT. Encoded protein: CASSGTLAGGRAGLDTQYF. This rearrangement joins TRBV6-1 to TRBJ2-3; 12 bases line up with TRBD2. Germline-derived CDR1 and CDR2 are MNHNS and SASEGT. The junction had 16 bases not matched to a gene; V was cut back by 4 bases and J by 5 bases. This CDR3 has 19 amino acids.

In its sample, this clonotype was seen many times. This chain joins TRBV12-3 or TRBV12-4 and TRBJ1-5, with 9 bases identical to TRBD1. J gave up 2 bases and V 2 bases, and 1 base lay outside the gene matches. The CDR3 has 15 residues. In DNA, the CDR3 is TGTGCCAGCAGTTTAACAGGGGGCGGCAATCAGCCCCAGCATTTT. This sequence encodes CASSLTGGGNQPQHF.

This clonotype was recorded at least ten times. The chain couples TRBV4-3 to TRBJ2-1; TRBD2 matches at 7 bases. The CDR3 is made up of 17 amino acids. Trimming removed 0 bases from V and 7 bases from J; junction bases left unmatched: 12. Germline lookup yields CDR1 LGHNA and CDR2 YSLEER. DNA of the CDR3: TGCGCCAGCAGCCAAGATGTCCCAACTAGCGTCCTAAATGAGCAGTTCTTC. As protein: CASSQDVPTSVLNEQFF.

This clonotype was counted a few times. The rearrangement uses TRBV3-1 and TRBJ1-2, with D uncertain. The germline gives CDR1 LGHDT, CDR2 YNNKEL (reference sequence). V was cut by 5 bases and J by 4 bases, with 17 bases left in between. The CDR3 length is 15 residues. Here the CDR3 reads CASSELGRDLYGYTF. As DNA, the CDR3 is TGTGCCAGCAGCGAGCTCGGACGAGACCTCTATGGCTACACCTTC. Variable domain in full (rest from reference TRBV3-1 and TRBJ1-2): DTAVSQTPKYLVTQMGNDKSIKCEQNLGHDTMYWYKQDSKKFLKIMFSYNNKELIINETVPNRFSPKSPDKAHLNLHINSLELGDSAVYFCASSELGRDLYGYTFGSGTRLTVV.

The chain is built from TRBV29-1 and TRBJ2-5; TRBD1 agrees at 12 bases. With 7 bases clipped from V and 5 bases from J, the junction kept 5 bases outside the gene matches. This CDR3 is 13 amino acids long. The germline V gene has CDR1 SQVTM and CDR2 ANQGSEA. CDR3 sequence reads: CSARDRGLETQYF. As DNA, the CDR3 is TGCAGCGCCCGGGACAGGGGGCTGGAGACCCAGTACTTC.

The rearrangement links TRBV4-2 to TRBJ1-3, with D unresolved. CDR1 and CDR2 (germline): LGHNA, YNFKEQ. This CDR3 spans 12 amino acids. Between the trimmed V and J ends, which lost 0 bases and 8 bases, there was a span of 5 bases. The CDR3 reads CASSQDRYTIYF. The CDR3 coding sequence is TGTGCCAGCAGCCAAGATCGATACACCATATATTTT.

The chain has TRBV3-1 and TRBJ2-7; no reliable D call. The CDR3 covers 13 residues. V lost 4 bases and J lost 0, with 7 bases in between. The germline CDR1 and CDR2 sequences are LGHDT and YNNKEL (reference sequence). CDR3 nucleotides: TGTGCCAGCAGCCCTATCCTCTCCTACGAGCAGTACTTC. Amino acids: CASSPILSYEQYF.

This clonotype was seen a few times. This rearrangement joins TRBV4-1 to TRBJ2-1, with 9 bases aligning to TRBD2. The CDR3 runs 15 residues. V trimming: 4 bases; J trimming: 9 bases; junction bases outside the gene matches: 10. Germline V gene lookup returns CDR1 MGHRA and CDR2 YSYEKL. The CDR3 loop is CASSPRAGGRGEQFF. The CDR3, as DNA: TGCGCCAGCAGCCCCCGAGCGGGAGGCCGTGGTGAGCAGTTCTTC.

V usage is TRBV25-1 and J usage is TRBJ2-1; D tentatively reads TRBD1 or TRBD2 (5 bases each). The length of the CDR3 is 14 residues. The V end lost 6 bases, the J end lost 8 bases, and 17 bases lay between the germline ends. Germline CDR1 MGHDK, CDR2 SYGVNS. The CDR3 loop is CASRPGTPTDEQFF. Written as DNA, the CDR3 is TGTGCCAGCAGACCCGGGACCCCCACGGATGAGCAGTTCTTC. The variable domain in full, completed from reference TRBV25-1 and TRBJ2-1, reads EADIYQTPRYLVIGTGKKITLECSQTMGHDKMYWYQQDPGMELHLIHYSYGVNSTEKGDLSSESTVSRIRTEHFPLTLESARPSHTSQYLCASRPGTPTDEQFFGPGTRLTVL.

This clonotype was seen more than once but under ten times. The chain uses TRBV9 and TRBJ1-1; D ambiguous. Trimming removed 0 bases from V and 4 bases from J, with 13 bases in between. CDR1 SGDLS and CDR2 YYNGEE come from the germline V gene. The CDR3 runs to 15 residues. CDR3 residues: CASSVATVGSTEAFF. The CDR3 DNA sequence: TGTGCCAGCAGCGTAGCTACCGTAGGGAGCACTGAAGCTTTCTTT.

The chain is built from TRBV20-1 and TRBJ2-7, with D possibly TRBD1 on 6 matching bases. The CDR3 spans 16 residues. Germline CDR1 reads DFQATT; CDR2 reads SNEGSKA (reference sequence). Trimming removed 0 bases at V and 7 bases at J, with 22 bases between. The CDR3 DNA sequence: TGCAGTGCTAGAGAGGGGGCCAGGGGCCTTACGGGAGAGCAGTACTTC. Encoded protein: CSAREGARGLTGEQYF.

Turning to this clonotype: A much larger clone is a single base away; this may be a read error. The chain links TRBV25-1 to TRBJ2-7; D unresolved. V was clipped by 3 bases and J by 5 bases, with 5 bases between them. CDR1 is MGHDK, CDR2 SYGVNS, per germline. CDR3 length equals 11 residues. The CDR3 DNA sequence: TGTGCCAGCAGTGACTACCACGAGCAGTACTTC. This codes for CASSDYHEQYF.

This clonotype appeared a few times. The gene calls are TRBV11-3 and TRBJ2-2, with a weak D call TRBD1 (5 bases). The germline CDR1 and CDR2 sequences are SGHNT and YENEEA. The ends were cut back, 5 bases at V and 3 bases at J, with 13 bases in the middle. The CDR3 is made up of 15 amino acids. In DNA, the CDR3 is TGTGCCAGCAGCGCCGACAGTAAATACACCGGGGAGCTGTTTTTT. Translation: CASSADSKYTGELFF.

V usage is TRBV3-1 and J usage is TRBJ1-2, with a weak D call TRBD1 (6 bases). The V and J ends lost 1 base and 0 bases respectively, with 9 bases between them. The CDR3 loop spans 15 amino acids. Germline V gene lookup returns CDR1 LGHDT and CDR2 YNNKEL (reference sequence). DNA for the CDR3: TGTGCCAGCAGCCAAGGGACAGTTACTAACTATGGCTACACCTTC. Protein product: CASSQGTVTNYGYTF. Supplemented by reference TRBV3-1 and TRBJ1-2, the full variable domain reads DTAVSQTPKYLVTQMGNDKSIKCEQNLGHDTMYWYKQDSKKFLKIMFSYNNKELIINETVPNRFSPKSPDKAHLNLHINSLELGDSAVYFCASSQGTVTNYGYTFGSGTRLTVV.

This clonotype was seen only a few times. The chain couples TRBV20-1 to TRBJ2-7; D unclear. The CDR3 runs 16 residues. The V end was cut by 0 bases, the J end by 0 bases, with 15 bases between. The germline V gene has CDR1 DFQATT and CDR2 SNEGSKA (reference sequence). CDR3 loop: CSARDYRSLSSYEQYF. CDR3 bases: TGCAGTGCTAGAGATTATCGGTCTTTGAGCTCCTACGAGCAGTACTTC.

This clonotype has a handful of counts. The chain combines TRBV6-5 with TRBJ2-7, with D possibly matching TRBD1 (6 bases). CDR3 size: 15 residues. Germline lookup yields CDR1 MNHEY and CDR2 SVGAGI. Deletions cut 3 bases from V and 2 bases from J, with 14 bases between. The CDR3 reads CASSYGQRLTYEQYF. CDR3 bases: TGTGCCAGCAGTTATGGACAGCGCTTAACCTACGAGCAGTACTTC.

The chain couples TRBV3-1 to TRBJ1-2; D is undetermined. The CDR3 sequence is 14 residues long. Germline V gene data show CDR1 as LGHDT and CDR2 as YNNKEL (reference sequence). The V and J ends lost 1 base and 6 bases respectively, with 12 bases between them. CDR3 in DNA: TGTGCCAGCAGCCAAGTTGTAGGGAACGATGGCTACACCTTC. It yields the protein CASSQVVGNDGYTF.

This clonotype was recorded a few times. The J gene is TRBJ2-2, the V gene TRBV7-2, with unresolved D. Per germline, CDR1 SGHTA and CDR2 FQGNSA. Trimming took off 8 bases at V and 2 bases at J, with 12 bases between the two ends. This CDR3 contains 14 residues. The CDR3 nucleotides are TGTGCCAGCCGGCCCGGGTTTAACACCGGGGAGCTGTTTTTT. Translation: CASRPGFNTGELFF.

The rearrangement uses TRBV6-5 and TRBJ1-1, with a possible D match to TRBD1 (5 bases). Trimming removed 8 bases from V and 5 bases from J, with 12 bases in between. Germline V gives CDR1 MNHEY, CDR2 SVGAGI. This CDR3 contains 12 residues. The CDR3 DNA follows: TGTGCCAGCTCAGGAGGGACGACTGAAGCTTTCTTT. This translates into CASSGGTTEAFF.